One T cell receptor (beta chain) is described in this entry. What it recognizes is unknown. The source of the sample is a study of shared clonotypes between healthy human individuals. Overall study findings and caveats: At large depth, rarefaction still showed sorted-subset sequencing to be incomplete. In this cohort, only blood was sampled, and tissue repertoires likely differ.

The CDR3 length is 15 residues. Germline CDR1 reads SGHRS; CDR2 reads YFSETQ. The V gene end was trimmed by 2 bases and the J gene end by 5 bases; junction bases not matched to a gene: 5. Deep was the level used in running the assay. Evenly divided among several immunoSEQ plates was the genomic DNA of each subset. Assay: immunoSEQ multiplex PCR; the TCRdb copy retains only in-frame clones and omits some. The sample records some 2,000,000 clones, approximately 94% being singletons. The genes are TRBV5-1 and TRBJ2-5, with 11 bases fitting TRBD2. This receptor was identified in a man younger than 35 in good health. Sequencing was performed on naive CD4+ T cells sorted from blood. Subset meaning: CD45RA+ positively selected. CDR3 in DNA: TGCGCCAGCAGCTTTAGCGGGAGGGCCATTGAGACCCAGTACTTC. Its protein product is CASSFSGRAIETQYF. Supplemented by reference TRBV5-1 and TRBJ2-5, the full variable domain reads KAGVTQTPRYLIKTRGQQVTLSCSPISGHRSVSWYQQTPGQGLQFLFEYFSETQRNKGNFPGRFSGRQFSNSRSEMNVSTLELGDSALYLCASSFSGRAIETQYFGPGTRLLVL.